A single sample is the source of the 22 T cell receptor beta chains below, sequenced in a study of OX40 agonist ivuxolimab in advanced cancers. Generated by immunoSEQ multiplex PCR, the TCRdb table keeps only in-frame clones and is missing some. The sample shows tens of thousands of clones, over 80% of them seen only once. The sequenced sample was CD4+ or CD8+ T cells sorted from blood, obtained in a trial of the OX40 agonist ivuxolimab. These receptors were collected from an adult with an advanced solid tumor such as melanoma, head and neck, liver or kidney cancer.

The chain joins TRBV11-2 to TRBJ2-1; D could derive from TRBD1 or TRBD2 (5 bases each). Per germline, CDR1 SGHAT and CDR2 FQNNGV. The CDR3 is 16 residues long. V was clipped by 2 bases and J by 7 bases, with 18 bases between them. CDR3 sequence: CASSLSGRARRNEQFF. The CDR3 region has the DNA TGTGCCAGCAGCTTATCAGGGCGGGCCCGGAGGAATGAGCAGTTCTTC.

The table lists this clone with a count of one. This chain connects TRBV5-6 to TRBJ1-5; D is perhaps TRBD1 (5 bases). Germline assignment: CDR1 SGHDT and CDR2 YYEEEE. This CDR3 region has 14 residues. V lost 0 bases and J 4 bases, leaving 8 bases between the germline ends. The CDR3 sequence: CASSLAGWNQPQHF. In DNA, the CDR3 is TGTGCCAGCAGCTTGGCAGGGTGGAATCAGCCCCAGCATTTT.

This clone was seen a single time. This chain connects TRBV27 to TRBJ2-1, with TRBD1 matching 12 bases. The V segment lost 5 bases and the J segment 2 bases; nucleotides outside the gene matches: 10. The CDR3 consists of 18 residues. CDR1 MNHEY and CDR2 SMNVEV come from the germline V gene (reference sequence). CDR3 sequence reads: CASSPPSGTGGPYNEQFF. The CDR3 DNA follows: TGTGCCAGCAGTCCACCTTCTGGGACAGGGGGCCCCTACAATGAGCAGTTCTTC.

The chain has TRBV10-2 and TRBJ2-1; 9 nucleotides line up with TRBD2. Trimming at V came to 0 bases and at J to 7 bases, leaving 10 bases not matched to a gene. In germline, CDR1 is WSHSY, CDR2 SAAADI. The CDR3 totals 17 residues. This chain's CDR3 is CASSESLLGLAWNEQFF. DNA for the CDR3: TGCGCCAGCAGTGAGTCCTTACTCGGACTAGCGTGGAATGAGCAGTTCTTC.

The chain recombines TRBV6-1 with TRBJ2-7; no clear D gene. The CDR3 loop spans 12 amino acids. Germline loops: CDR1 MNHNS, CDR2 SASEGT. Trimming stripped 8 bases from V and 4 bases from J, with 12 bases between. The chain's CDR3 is CASWSTVYEQYF. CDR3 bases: TGTGCCAGCTGGTCCACAGTTTACGAGCAGTACTTC.

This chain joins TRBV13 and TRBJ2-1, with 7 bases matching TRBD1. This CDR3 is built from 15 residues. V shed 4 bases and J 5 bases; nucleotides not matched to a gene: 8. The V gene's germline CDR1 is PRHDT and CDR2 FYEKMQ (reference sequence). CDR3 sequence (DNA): TGTGCCAGCAGCTCCCGGGACAGTCCTGACAATGAGCAGTTCTTC. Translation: CASSSRDSPDNEQFF.

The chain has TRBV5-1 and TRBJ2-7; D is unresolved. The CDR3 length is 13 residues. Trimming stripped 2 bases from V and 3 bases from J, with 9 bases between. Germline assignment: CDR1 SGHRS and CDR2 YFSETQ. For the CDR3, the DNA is TGCGCCAGCAGCTTATGGCAGGACTACGAGCAGTACTTC. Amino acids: CASSLWQDYEQYF.

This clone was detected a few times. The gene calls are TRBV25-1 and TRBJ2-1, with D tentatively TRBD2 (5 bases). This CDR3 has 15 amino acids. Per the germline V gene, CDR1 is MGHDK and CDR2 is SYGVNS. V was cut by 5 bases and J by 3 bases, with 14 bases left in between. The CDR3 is CASSKLDLVYNEQFF. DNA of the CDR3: TGTGCCAGCAGTAAACTGGACTTGGTCTACAATGAGCAGTTCTTC.

CDR3 protein: CASSPAGGNTEAFF. The DNA of the CDR3 is TGTGCCAGCAGCCCTGCCGGGGGGAACACTGAAGCTTTCTTT. The chain recombines TRBV27 with TRBJ1-1; TRBD1 might be the D (5 bases). The germline CDR1 and CDR2 sequences are MNHEY and SMNVEV (reference sequence). The germline V and J ends were trimmed by 6 bases and 1 base, with 12 bases remaining between them. This CDR3 contains 14 residues.

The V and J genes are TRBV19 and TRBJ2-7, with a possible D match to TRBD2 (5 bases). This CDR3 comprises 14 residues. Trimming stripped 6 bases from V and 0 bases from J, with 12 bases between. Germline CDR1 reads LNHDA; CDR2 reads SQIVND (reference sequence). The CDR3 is CASSPGWGSYEQYF. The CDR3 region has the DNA TGTGCCAGTAGCCCGGGATGGGGCTCCTACGAGCAGTACTTC.

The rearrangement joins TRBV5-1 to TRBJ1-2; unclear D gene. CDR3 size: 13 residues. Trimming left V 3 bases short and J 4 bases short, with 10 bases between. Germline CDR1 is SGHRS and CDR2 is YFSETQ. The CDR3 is CASSSPGAYGYTF. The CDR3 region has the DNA TGCGCCAGCAGCTCACCCGGAGCCTATGGCTACACCTTC. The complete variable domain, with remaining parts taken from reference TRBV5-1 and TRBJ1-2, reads KAGVTQTPRYLIKTRGQQVTLSCSPISGHRSVSWYQQTPGQGLQFLFEYFSETQRNKGNFPGRFSGRQFSNSRSEMNVSTLELGDSALYLCASSSPGAYGYTFGSGTRLTVV.

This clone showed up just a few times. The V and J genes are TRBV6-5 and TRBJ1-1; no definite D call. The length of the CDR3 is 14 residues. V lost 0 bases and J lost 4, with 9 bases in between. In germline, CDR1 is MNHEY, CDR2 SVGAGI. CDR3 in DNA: TGTGCCAGCAGTTACTCAGGACTGGGCACTGAAGCTTTCTTT. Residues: CASSYSGLGTEAFF.

CDR3 coding DNA: TGCGCCAGCAGCTTGGACGGACAGGTCCTCTACAATGAGCAGTTCTTC. Its protein product is CASSLDGQVLYNEQFF. This sequence joins TRBV5-1 and TRBJ2-1; the match to TRBD1 covers 7 bases. V was clipped by 0 bases and J by 3 bases; unmatched bases: 6. The CDR3 totals 16 residues. The germline V gene has CDR1 SGHRS and CDR2 YFSETQ.

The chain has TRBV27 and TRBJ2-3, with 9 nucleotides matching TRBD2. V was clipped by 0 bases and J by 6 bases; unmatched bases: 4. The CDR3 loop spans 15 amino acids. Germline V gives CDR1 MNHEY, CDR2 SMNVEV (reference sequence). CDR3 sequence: CASSLSSGGWDTQYF. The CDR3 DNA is TGTGCCAGCAGTTTATCCAGCGGGGGGTGGGATACGCAGTATTTT.

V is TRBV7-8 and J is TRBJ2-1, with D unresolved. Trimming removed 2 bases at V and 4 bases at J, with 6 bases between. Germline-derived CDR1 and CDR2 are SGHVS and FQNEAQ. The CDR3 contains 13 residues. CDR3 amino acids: CASSLTEYNEQFF. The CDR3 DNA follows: TGTGCCAGCAGCTTAACAGAATACAATGAGCAGTTCTTC.

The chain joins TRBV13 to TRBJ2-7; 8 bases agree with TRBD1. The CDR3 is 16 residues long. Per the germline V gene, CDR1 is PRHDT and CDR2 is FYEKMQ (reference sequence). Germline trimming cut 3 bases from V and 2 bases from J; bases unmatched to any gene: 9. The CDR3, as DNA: TGTGCCAGCAGCTTCCTTCTTGGGACAGGTCCCTACGAGCAGTACTTC. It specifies CASSFLLGTGPYEQYF.

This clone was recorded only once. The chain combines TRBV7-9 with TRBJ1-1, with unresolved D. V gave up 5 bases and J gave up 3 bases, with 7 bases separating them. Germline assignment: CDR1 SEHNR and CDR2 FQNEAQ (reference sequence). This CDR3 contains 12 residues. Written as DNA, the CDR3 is TGTGCCAGCAGCCCTAGTTACACTGAAGCTTTCTTT. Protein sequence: CASSPSYTEAFF.

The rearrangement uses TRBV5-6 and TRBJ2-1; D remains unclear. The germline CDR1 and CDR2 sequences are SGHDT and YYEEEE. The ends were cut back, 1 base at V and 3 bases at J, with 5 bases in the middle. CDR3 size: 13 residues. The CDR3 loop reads CASSLPYYNEQFF. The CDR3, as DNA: TGTGCCAGCAGCTTGCCATACTACAATGAGCAGTTCTTC.

CDR3 coding DNA: TGTGCCAGCAGCTCGTCCGGGACAGGGGGTGAAGAGCAGTACTTC. Encoded protein: CASSSSGTGGEEQYF. The rearrangement uses TRBV7-3 and TRBJ2-7; 11 bases line up with TRBD1. Losses at the gene ends were 4 bases for V and 7 bases for J; bases not matched to a gene: 9. There are 15 residues in the CDR3. CDR1 is SGHTA and CDR2 is FQGTGA in the germline V gene. The full variable domain, completed using reference TRBV7-3 and TRBJ2-7, is GAGVSQTPSNKVTEKGKYVELRCDPISGHTALYWYRQSLGQGPEFLIYFQGTGAADDSGLPNDRFFAVRPEGSVSTLKIQRTERGDSAVYLCASSSSGTGGEEQYFGPGTRLTVT.

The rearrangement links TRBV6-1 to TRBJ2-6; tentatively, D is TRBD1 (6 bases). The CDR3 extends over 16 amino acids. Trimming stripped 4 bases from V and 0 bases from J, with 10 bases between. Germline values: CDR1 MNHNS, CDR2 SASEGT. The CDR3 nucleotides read TGTGCCAGCAGTGTTCACAGGGACTCTGGGGCCAACGTCCTGACTTTC. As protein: CASSVHRDSGANVLTF.

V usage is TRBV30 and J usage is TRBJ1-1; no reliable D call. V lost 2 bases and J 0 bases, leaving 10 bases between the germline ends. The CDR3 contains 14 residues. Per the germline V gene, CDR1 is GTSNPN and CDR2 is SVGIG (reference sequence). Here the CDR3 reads CAWSSRALNTEAFF. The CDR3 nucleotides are TGTGCCTGGAGTTCCCGGGCCCTGAACACTGAAGCTTTCTTT. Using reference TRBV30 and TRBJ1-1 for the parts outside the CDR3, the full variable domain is SQTIHQWPATLVQPVGSPLSLECTVEGTSNPNLYWYRQAAGRGLQLLFYSVGIGQISSEVPQNLSASRPQDRQFILSSKKLLLSDSGFYLCAWSSRALNTEAFFGQGTRLTVV.

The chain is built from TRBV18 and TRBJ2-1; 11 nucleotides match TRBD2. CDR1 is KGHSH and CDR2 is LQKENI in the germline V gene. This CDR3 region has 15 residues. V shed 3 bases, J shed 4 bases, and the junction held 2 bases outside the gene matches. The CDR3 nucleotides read TGTGCCAGCTCACCCATAGCGGGAGGGTACAATGAGCAGTTCTTC. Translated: CASSPIAGGYNEQFF. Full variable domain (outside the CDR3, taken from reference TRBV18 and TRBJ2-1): NAGVMQNPRHLVRRRGQEARLRCSPMKGHSHVYWYRQLPEEGLKFMVYLQKENIIDESGMPKERFSAEFPKEGPSILRIQQVVRGDSAAYFCASSPIAGGYNEQFFGPGTRLTVL.